Below, one T cell receptor beta chain is given with its context. This CDR3 spans 15 amino acids. V lost 4 bases and J lost 7; bases outside the gene matches: 8. In germline, CDR1 is WNHNN, CDR2 SYGVQD (reference sequence). The record originates from a study of CD4 and CD8 cells across lung adenocarcinoma regions. Donors had localized lung adenocarcinoma, a non-small cell lung cancer. One entry per CDR3 protein results from TCRdb running MiXCR on the PCR reads. The sample has about 9,200 distinct CDR3 sequences, over 45% seen once. The sequence came from a male donor with lung adenocarcinoma. The CD4 and CD8 labels of this study may be unreliable. Source material: CD8+ T cells from the margin of a lung tumor. J is TRBJ2-3 and V is TRBV10-1; 10 bases line up with TRBD2. The CDR3 bases are TGCGCCAGCAGTGCGGGGACTAGCGCGAAAAATACGCAGTATTTT. Translation gives CASSAGTSAKNTQYF.